This TCR beta chain was obtained from a study of shared clonotypes between healthy human individuals. Study-level results: Depth of sequencing was expected to influence donor clonotype sharing. Researchers found naive subsets generally carried larger estimated richness than memory subsets.

This clone appeared once. The antigen is undetermined. V was cut by 2 bases and J by 2 bases, with 8 bases left in between. The CDR3 sequence is 14 residues long. Germline-derived CDR1 and CDR2 are SGHVS and FQNEAQ. Generated by immunoSEQ multiplex PCR, the TCRdb table keeps only in-frame clones and is missing some. The sample has around 1.1 million clones, 75% to 85% seen once. V gene TRBV7-8 combines with J gene TRBJ2-3; D remains unclear. This TCR was sampled from a man aged 18 to 29 in good health. Some clones in this sample may be carry-over from other donors' samples. Sequencing was carried out using memory CD4+ T cells from PBMCs. Subset reported: CD45RA-negative fraction. The CDR3 sequence is CASSLMAVTDTQYF. In DNA form, the CDR3 reads TGTGCCAGCAGCTTAATGGCAGTCACAGATACGCAGTATTTT.